This T cell receptor (beta chain) emerged from a study of T cells in pancreatic ductal adenocarcinoma. Study-wide results and caveats: Compared with tumor, blood showed more total productive templates and 7 to 9.5-fold more clonotypes.

Trimming took 2 bases from V and 9 from J; bases not matched to a gene: 14. Per germline, CDR1 SQVTM and CDR2 ANQGSEA. The CDR3 extends over 16 amino acids. Comments on this clone: What it binds is not known.

No neoadjuvant therapy was given to the selected pancreatic ductal adenocarcinoma patients before their surgery. Profiled with immunoSEQ multiplex PCR; TCRdb holds only in-frame clones, not every one. Here the sample spans about 100,000 clones, about 96% being singletons. Specimen: PBMCs. The TCR comes from a human donor with pancreatic ductal adenocarcinoma. V gene TRBV29-1 combines with J gene TRBJ2-1; 9 positions agree with TRBD2. CDR3 nucleotides: TGCAGCGTTGAACTAATAGCGGGAGAAGGGATTGGTGAGCAGTTCTTC. Amino acid sequence: CSVELIAGEGIGEQFF.